The 23 T cell receptor beta chains reported below all come from one sample, sequenced in a study of CD8+ T cells in alopecia areata. Stated treatment: oral pan-JAK inhibitor, 5-10 mg twice daily. RNA extraction and reverse transcription yielded cDNA as sequencing template. Profiled with immunoSEQ multiplex PCR; TCRdb holds only in-frame clones, not every one. The table includes about 200,000 clones, about three fifths detected once. The sample was CD4+ T cells sorted from blood, taken at week 4, from a patient treated with tofacitinib. Receptor source: a human donor with alopecia areata.

This rearrangement joins TRBV6-5 to TRBJ1-6; D call uncertain. The CDR3 covers 12 residues. Trimming took off 6 bases at V and 4 bases at J, with 4 bases between the two ends. Germline V gene data show CDR1 as MNHEY and CDR2 as SVGAGI. CDR3 bases: TGTGCCAGCAGAGAATATAATTCACCCCTCCACTTT. It is translated as CASREYNSPLHF.

This chain links TRBV19 with TRBJ2-1, with D possibly TRBD1 on 5 matching bases. This CDR3 region has 15 residues. Germline CDR1 LNHDA, CDR2 SQIVND (reference sequence). Trimming removed 3 bases at V and 4 bases at J, with 13 bases between. The CDR3 DNA reads TGTGCCAGTAGTATGAAGGGGTTTAAATACAATGAGCAGTTCTTC. The encoded protein is CASSMKGFKYNEQFF.

This clone appeared a few times. The CDR3 coding sequence is TGCGCCAGCAGTCAACCCCTACGGACACAGCAAGAGACCCAGTACTTC. This codes for CASSQPLRTQQETQYF. The rearrangement links TRBV23-1 to TRBJ2-5; perhaps TRBD1 as D (5 bases). TRBV23-1 is designated an ORF whose function remains uncertain. V gave up 2 bases and J gave up 2 bases, with 15 bases separating them. CDR3 length equals 16 residues.

This sequence joins TRBV7-2 and TRBJ2-3; D remains unclear. Deletions cut 1 base from V and 0 bases from J, with 8 bases between. Germline assignment: CDR1 SGHTA and CDR2 FQGNSA. The CDR3 length is 15 residues. CDR3 DNA: TGTGCCAGCAGCTTAGGGGTAGCTAGCACAGATACGCAGTATTTT. This sequence encodes CASSLGVASTDTQYF.

This clone has just one count. The V gene is TRBV5-1, the J gene TRBJ2-6; D unclear. Germline V gene sequence: CDR1 SGHRS, CDR2 YFSETQ. The V end lost 4 bases, the J end lost 0 bases, and 8 bases lay between the germline ends. The CDR3 extends over 15 amino acids. The CDR3 loop is CASSPAASGANVLTF. The CDR3 DNA reads as TGCGCCAGCAGCCCTGCGGCCTCTGGGGCCAACGTCCTGACTTTC.

This clone was seen more than once but under ten times. The chain carries TRBV29-1 and TRBJ2-3; D is possibly TRBD2 (5 bases). The ends were cut back, 6 bases at V and 0 bases at J, with 13 bases in the middle. The CDR3 contains 14 residues. Germline V gene lookup returns CDR1 SQVTM and CDR2 ANQGSEA. CDR3 nucleotide sequence: TGCAGCGTGGGCGTAGGACTGAGCACAGATACGCAGTATTTT. Translation gives CSVGVGLSTDTQYF.

V gene TRBV29-1 combines with J gene TRBJ1-1, with 10 nucleotides matching TRBD1. This CDR3 region has 16 residues. V trimming: 3 bases; J trimming: 5 bases; junction bases outside the gene matches: 12. Germline V gene sequence: CDR1 SQVTM, CDR2 ANQGSEA. The CDR3 DNA is TGCAGCGTTGAGGGGGGACAGGGGCAAGGGAGAACTGAAGCTTTCTTT. Amino acid sequence: CSVEGGQGQGRTEAFF.

V is TRBV5-1 and J is TRBJ2-1, with unresolved D. Trimming took 2 bases from V and 7 from J, leaving 10 bases between them. Germline-derived CDR1 and CDR2 are SGHRS and YFSETQ. The CDR3 extends over 13 amino acids. The CDR3 nucleotides are TGCGCCAGCAGCTTAGACGGGCGGAATGAGCAGTTCTTC. It codes for CASSLDGRNEQFF.

The genes are TRBV7-3 and TRBJ2-1; D is uncertain. CDR1 and CDR2 from the germline V gene are SGHTA and FQGTGA. This CDR3 spans 15 amino acids. Deletions cut 1 base from V and 1 base from J, with 8 bases between. The CDR3 is CASSLNSWSYNEQFF. CDR3 sequence (DNA): TGTGCCAGCAGCTTAAACAGTTGGTCCTACAATGAGCAGTTCTTC. The entire variable domain, with the rest obtained from reference TRBV7-3 and TRBJ2-1, is as follows: GAGVSQTPSNKVTEKGKYVELRCDPISGHTALYWYRQSLGQGPEFLIYFQGTGAADDSGLPNDRFFAVRPEGSVSTLKIQRTERGDSAVYLCASSLNSWSYNEQFFGPGTRLTVL.

The DNA of the CDR3 is TGTGCCAGCAGCCCCAACCCTGCAGCAATCTATGGCTACACCTTC. Residues: CASSPNPAAIYGYTF. The chain couples TRBV5-4 to TRBJ1-2; D is undetermined. Between the trimmed V and J ends, which lost 4 bases and 4 bases, there was a span of 17 bases. The CDR3 is 15 amino acids. Germline CDR1 is SGHNT and CDR2 is YYREEE (reference sequence).

This clone was observed a handful of times. The genes are TRBV6-5 and TRBJ1-1; 7 positions agree with TRBD1. J gave up 9 bases and V 4 bases, and 8 bases lay outside the gene matches. CDR1 is MNHEY and CDR2 is SVGAGI in the germline V gene. This CDR3 spans 13 amino acids. The CDR3 DNA reads as TGTGCCAGCAGTTCTCCAGGGGGACTGCAAGCTTTCTTT. This encodes CASSSPGGLQAFF.

The gene calls are TRBV27 and TRBJ1-2; perhaps TRBD1 as D (5 bases). The CDR3 spans 13 residues. Germline V gene sequence: CDR1 MNHEY, CDR2 SMNVEV (reference sequence). V lost 8 bases and J lost 7, with 17 bases in between. Here the CDR3 DNA reads TGTGCCAGCGGGGCAGTCGGGCGTAGTGGCTACACCTTC. It is translated as CASGAVGRSGYTF.

V and J are TRBV5-4 and TRBJ2-1, with a tentative D call TRBD1 (5 bases). V lost 1 base, J lost 7 bases, and 9 bases lay in between. The CDR3 has 13 amino acids. Germline V CDR1 and CDR2: SGHNT, YYREEE (reference sequence). The CDR3 DNA is TGTGCCAGCAGCTTGCAGGGTGGTAATGAGCAGTTCTTC. Protein product: CASSLQGGNEQFF.

The chain combines TRBV5-4 with TRBJ1-5, with D unclear. The CDR3 is 16 amino acids. CDR1 is SGHNT, CDR2 YYREEE, per germline (reference sequence). V was clipped by 0 bases and J by 4 bases, with 14 bases between them. CDR3 protein: CASSLGLRGFNQPQHF. DNA of the CDR3: TGTGCCAGCAGCTTGGGCCTCAGAGGCTTTAATCAGCCCCAGCATTTT.

This clone was counted a few times. The rearrangement joins TRBV7-6 to TRBJ1-5, with D perhaps TRBD1 (5 bases). V gave up 5 bases and J gave up 3 bases, with 14 bases separating them. CDR3 size: 15 residues. CDR1 and CDR2 from the germline V gene are SGHVS and FNYEAQ. The CDR3 sequence is CASSQSSGFNQPQHF. The CDR3 DNA reads as TGTGCCAGCAGCCAAAGTTCAGGGTTCAATCAGCCCCAGCATTTT.

This clone was recorded only once. This chain joins TRBV5-1 and TRBJ2-5; TRBD1 might be the D (6 bases). Germline loops: CDR1 SGHRS, CDR2 YFSETQ. V lost 0 bases to trimming and J lost 4 bases, with 13 bases between them. CDR3 length equals 15 residues. The CDR3: CASSLGRGGRETQYF. The CDR3 DNA sequence: TGCGCCAGCAGCTTGGGTCGAGGGGGTCGAGAGACCCAGTACTTC.

The rearrangement uses TRBV5-1 and TRBJ1-2, with a tentative D call TRBD1 (6 bases). The CDR3 is made up of 13 amino acids. The V end lost 4 bases, the J end lost 4 bases, and 11 bases lay between the germline ends. CDR1 is SGHRS, CDR2 YFSETQ, per germline. The CDR3 nucleotides are TGCGCCAGCAGCCCTGACAGGACCTATGGCTACACCTTC. Protein product: CASSPDRTYGYTF.

The chain uses TRBV5-1 and TRBJ2-3; TRBD1 matches at 8 bases. Germline loops: CDR1 SGHRS, CDR2 YFSETQ. The CDR3 has 13 amino acids. Trimming removed 3 bases from V and 4 bases from J; junction bases left unmatched: 1. The CDR3 DNA reads as TGCGCCAGCAGCTCAGGGGGCGCAGATACGCAGTATTTT. Its protein product is CASSSGGADTQYF.

The gene calls are TRBV5-1 and TRBJ1-4; D is perhaps TRBD1 (5 bases). Germline CDR1 is SGHRS and CDR2 is YFSETQ. Trimming left V 3 bases short and J 4 bases short, with 13 bases between. CDR3 length: 15 residues. The CDR3 region has the DNA TGCGCCAGCAGCTCGTCCGGGACTAGTAATGAAAAACTGTTTTTT. Translation: CASSSSGTSNEKLFF.

A few counts support this clone. The chain carries TRBV15 and TRBJ2-3; D unclear. V was clipped by 5 bases and J by 0 bases, with 12 bases between them. The CDR3 has 15 amino acids. The germline V gene has CDR1 LNHNV and CDR2 YYDKDF (reference sequence). The CDR3 region is CATSYSVSSTDTQYF. CDR3 in DNA: TGTGCCACCAGCTACAGTGTTAGTAGCACAGATACGCAGTATTTT. The variable domain in full, completed from reference TRBV15 and TRBJ2-3, reads DAMVIQNPRYQVTQFGKPVTLSCSQTLNHNVMYWYQQKSSQAPKLLFHYYDKDFNNEADTPDNFQSRRPNTSFCFLDIRSPGLGDTAMYLCATSYSVSSTDTQYFGPGTRLTVL.

The chain employs TRBV29-1 and TRBJ1-5; the D gene is possibly TRBD1 (6 bases). There are 13 residues in the CDR3. Deletions cut 8 bases from V and 0 bases from J, with 11 bases between. Germline loops: CDR1 SQVTM, CDR2 ANQGSEA. For the CDR3, the DNA is TGCAGCTCAGAGGGGGGTAGCAATCAGCCCCAGCATTTT. This encodes CSSEGGSNQPQHF.

This clone was counted a few times. The chain has TRBV7-9 and TRBJ2-1, with 8 bases that match TRBD1. Looked up from germline, CDR1 is SEHNR and CDR2 is FQNEAQ (reference sequence). Trimming at V came to 1 base and at J to 2 bases, leaving 4 bases not matched to a gene. This CDR3 region has 16 residues. CDR3 nucleotides: TGTGCCAGCAGCTTAGGACAGGGGCGAACCTACAATGAGCAGTTCTTC. This encodes CASSLGQGRTYNEQFF.

The gene calls are TRBV18 and TRBJ1-6; 8 bases are shared with TRBD1. The J segment lost 6 bases and the V segment lost 6 bases, leaving 10 bases of the junction unmatched. This CDR3 has 16 amino acids. Germline-derived CDR1 and CDR2 are KGHSH and LQKENI. CDR3 protein: CASSQGQGVGNSPLHF. Here the CDR3 DNA reads TGTGCCAGCTCTCAAGGACAGGGTGTAGGTAATTCACCCCTCCACTTT.